The present TCR beta chain was sequenced within a study of CD8+ T cells in alopecia areata. This CDR3 region has 14 residues. V shed 5 bases and J shed 2 bases, with 13 bases lying between them. CDR1 is SGHTA, CDR2 FQGNSA, per germline. Whole-study results and caveats: For lesional scalp, especially alopecia totalis/universalis, clonality was higher than in normal scalp. Scalp sequencing captures resident alphabeta T cells of normal skin too. Many of the expanded lesional clones endured in scalp and blood while on tofacitinib.

Extracted RNA was reverse transcribed into cDNA, the sequencing template. Sequencing used immunoSEQ multiplex PCR; TCRdb keeps in-frame clones, though not all of them. Among about 210,000 clones, 40% to 45% were seen once, and the ten largest hold 2.6%. About this clone itself: Antigen specificity is unknown.

Regarding treatment: oral pan-JAK inhibitor, 5-10 mg twice daily. Sequencing was performed on CD4+ T cells sorted from blood, taken around week 36, from a patient treated with tofacitinib. The clonotype originates from a human donor with alopecia areata. The chain is built from TRBV7-2 and TRBJ2-7; D is possibly TRBD2 (5 bases). CDR3 DNA: TGTGCCAGCAGCCTCCGGACTGGCACCTACGAGCAGTACTTC. This gives the protein CASSLRTGTYEQYF.